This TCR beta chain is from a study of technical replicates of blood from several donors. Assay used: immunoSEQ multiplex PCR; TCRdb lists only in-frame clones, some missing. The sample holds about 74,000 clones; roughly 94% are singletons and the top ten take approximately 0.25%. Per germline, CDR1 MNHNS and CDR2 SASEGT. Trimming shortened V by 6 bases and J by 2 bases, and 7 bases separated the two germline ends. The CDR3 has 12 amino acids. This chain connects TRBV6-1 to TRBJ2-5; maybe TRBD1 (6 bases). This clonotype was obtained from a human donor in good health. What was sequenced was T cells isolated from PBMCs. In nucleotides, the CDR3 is TGTGCCAGCAGGGACAGACAAGAGACCCAGTACTTC. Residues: CASRDRQETQYF.